A selection of T cell receptor beta chains follows, all from one sample in a study of shared clonotypes between healthy human individuals. Only in-frame clones appear in the TCRdb table, and some are missing; sequencing was by immunoSEQ multiplex PCR. Among 2 million to 3 million clones, approximately 94% were seen once, and the ten largest hold more than 0.35%. Sequencing used naive CD4+ T cells from PBMCs. These receptors came from a man younger than 35 in good health. Some clones in this sample may be carry-over from other donors' samples. Both conserved end residues are part of each CDR3. The D gene is left open where the match is weak. Size is omitted from some rows. Given values are once, few, many or a class for expanded clones.

CASTASNYNEQFF | TGTGCCAGCACCGCTTCTAACTACAATGAGCAGTTCTTC | . | . | TRBJ2-1 | TRBV6-5
CAGYRAGTEAFF | TGTGCCGGTTACAGGGCTGGCACTGAAGCTTTCTTT | . | . | TRBJ1-1 | TRBV21-1
CAITQQGTDTQYF | TGTGCCATCACCCAACAGGGAACAGATACGCAGTATTTT | . | once | TRBJ2-3 | TRBV10-3
CASSLLGDLNTEAFF | TGTGCCAGCAGCTTATTGGGGGATCTGAACACTGAAGCTTTCTTT | . | . | TRBJ1-1 | TRBV7-2
CASKGGTEAFF | TGTGCCTCCAAGGGCGGCACTGAAGCTTTCTTT | . | . | TRBJ1-1 | TRBV28
CASSLFSGQETQYF | TGCGCCAGCAGCTTGTTTAGCGGGCAAGAGACCCAGTACTTC | TRBD2 | . | TRBJ2-5 | TRBV5-1
CASSLGTGPFRLTQYF | TGTGCCAGCAGCTTAGGGACAGGCCCCTTCCGTCTGACCCAGTACTTC | TRBD1 | . | TRBJ2-5 | TRBV7-2
CASSAPTQGSYEQYF | TGTGCCAGCAGTGCTCCCACGCAGGGGTCCTACGAGCAGTACTTC | . | . | TRBJ2-7 | TRBV6-1
CASSLGARNSNQPQHF | TGTGCCAGCAGTTTGGGGGCGAGGAATAGCAATCAGCCCCAGCATTTT | . | . | TRBJ1-5 | TRBV28
CASSLADSPHYNEQFF | TGCGCCAGCAGCTTGGCCGACAGTCCACACTACAATGAGCAGTTCTTC | . | . | TRBJ2-1 | TRBV5-1
CASSPLGTYEQYF | TGCGCCAGCAGTCCCCTAGGAACCTACGAGCAGTACTTC | . | . | TRBJ2-7 | TRBV5-1
CASSLARGINYGYTF | TGTGCCAGCAGCTTAGCGAGAGGGATAAACTATGGCTACACCTTC | . | . | TRBJ1-2 | TRBV7-2
CASSHQPQHF | TGTGCCAGCAGCCATCAGCCCCAGCATTTT | . | . | TRBJ1-5 | TRBV28
CAITSTERNTEAFF | TGTGCCATCACCTCGACAGAACGGAACACTGAAGCTTTCTTT | . | few | TRBJ1-1 | TRBV10-3
CASSLASGAGQETQYF | TGCGCCAGCAGCTTGGCCTCAGGGGCAGGTCAAGAGACCCAGTACTTC | . | once | TRBJ2-5 | TRBV5-1
CAGGESADTQYF | TGTGCAGGGGGGGAATCGGCAGATACGCAGTATTTT | . | once | TRBJ2-3 | TRBV18
CASSQAWRVTYNEQFF | TGCGCCAGCAGCCAAGCTTGGCGGGTCACCTACAATGAGCAGTTCTTC | . | . | TRBJ2-1 | TRBV4-3
CASSSGLAGGYSYEQYF | TGTGCCAGCAGCTCGGGACTAGCGGGAGGCTACTCCTACGAGCAGTACTTC | TRBD2 | . | TRBJ2-7 | TRBV11-2
CASNDRGGENQPQHF | TGTGCCAGCAACGACAGGGGTGGGGAAAATCAGCCCCAGCATTTT | TRBD1 | . | TRBJ1-5 | TRBV6-5
CASSQVWTGMTGELFF | TGTGCCAGCAGCCAAGTTTGGACAGGGATGACCGGGGAGCTGTTTTTT | TRBD1 | . | TRBJ2-2 | TRBV14
CASSFRNRTDTNEKLFF | TGTGCCAGCAGCTTCCGGAACCGGACAGATACTAATGAAAAACTGTTTTTT | . | . | TRBJ1-4 | TRBV7-9
CASSPGGEQYF | TGTGCCAGCAGTCCCGGAGGGGAGCAGTACTTC | . | . | TRBJ2-7 | TRBV6-6
CASGTSGRYEQYF | TGCGCCAGCGGGACTAGCGGGAGGTACGAGCAGTACTTC | TRBD2 | . | TRBJ2-7 | TRBV5-1
CASRYSGNTIYF | TGTGCCAGCAGATACAGTGGAAACACCATATATTTT | . | once | TRBJ1-3 | TRBV25-1